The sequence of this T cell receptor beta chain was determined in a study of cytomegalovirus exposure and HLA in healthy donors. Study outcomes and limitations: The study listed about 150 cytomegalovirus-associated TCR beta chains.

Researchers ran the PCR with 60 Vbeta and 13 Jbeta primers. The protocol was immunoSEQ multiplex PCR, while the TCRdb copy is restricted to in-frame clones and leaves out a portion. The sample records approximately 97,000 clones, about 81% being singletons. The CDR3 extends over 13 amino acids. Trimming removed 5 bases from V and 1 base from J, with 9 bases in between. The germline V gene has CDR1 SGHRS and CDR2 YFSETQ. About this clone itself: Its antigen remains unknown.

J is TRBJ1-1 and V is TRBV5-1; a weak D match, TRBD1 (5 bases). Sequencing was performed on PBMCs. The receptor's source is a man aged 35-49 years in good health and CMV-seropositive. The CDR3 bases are TGCGCCAGCAGACCGGACAAGAACACTGAAGCTTTCTTT. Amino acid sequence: CASRPDKNTEAFF.